These 5 T cell receptor beta chains came from one sample sequenced in a study of beta chain features in type 1 diabetes. Study outcomes and limitations: There was a moderate but significant shortening of TCRB CDR3s in all four CD4+ subsets of Type 1 diabetes patients.

Their recognized antigens are unknown. As every portion of the isolated RNA was reverse transcribed, the sequencing read expressed TCRB transcripts. Clones were read by immunoSEQ multiplex PCR, and TCRdb kept only the in-frame ones, dropping some. This sample has 250,000 to 300,000 clones; around 25% occur once, and the top ten carry 0.012%. The source material was naive CD4+ T cells from blood. These receptors came from a woman in her 30s with type 1 diabetes.

The genes are TRBV19 and TRBJ2-1; 7 bases map to TRBD1. Germline V gene data show CDR1 as LNHDA and CDR2 as SQIVND (reference sequence). The ends lost 4 bases at V and 6 bases at J; junction bases unmatched: 6. This CDR3 is built from 14 residues. The DNA for the CDR3 is TGTGCCAGTAGTACCTGGGGACAGCTCAATGAGCAGTTCTTC. Translating it yields CASSTWGQLNEQFF.

The gene calls are TRBV18 and TRBJ2-1; 12 bases align to TRBD2. Germline CDR1 and CDR2: KGHSH and LQKENI. The CDR3 runs 14 residues. The junction had 6 bases not matched to a gene; V was cut back by 11 bases and J by 4 bases. CDR3 loop: CAAGTSGPYNEQFF. The CDR3 region has the DNA TGTGCCGCCGGGACTAGCGGGCCTTACAATGAGCAGTTCTTC.

With respect to this clone: The sample has other DNA sequences that encode this CDR3 too. The J gene is TRBJ2-1, the V gene TRBV7-3, with TRBD2 matching over 13 bases. This CDR3 is 15 amino acids long. V dropped 5 bases and J dropped 6; count of bases not matched to a gene: 4. Germline assignment: CDR1 SGHTA and CDR2 FQGTGA. The CDR3 loop is CASSPGTSGTNEQFF. The CDR3 region has the DNA TGTGCCAGCAGCCCCGGGACTAGCGGGACCAATGAGCAGTTCTTC.

This clone was seen once. The gene calls are TRBV14 and TRBJ2-2; D is uncertain. The V gene lost 4 bases and the J gene lost 0 bases, with 9 bases spanning the gap. Germline CDR1 reads SGHDN; CDR2 reads FVKESK. The CDR3 is made up of 15 amino acids. CDR3 nucleotides: TGTGCCAGCAGCCCCTCGGGTGCGAACACCGGGGAGCTGTTTTTT. Protein: CASSPSGANTGELFF. Supplemented by reference TRBV14 and TRBJ2-2, the full variable domain reads EAGVTQFPSHSVIEKGQTVTLRCDPISGHDNLYWYRRVMGKEIKFLLHFVKESKQDESGMPNNRFLAERTGGTYSTLKVQPAELEDSGVYFCASSPSGANTGELFFGEGSRLTVL.

The genes are TRBV30 and TRBJ2-3, with TRBD2 as a possible D gene (7 bases). Trimming stripped 3 bases from V and 3 bases from J, with 19 bases between. Germline V gives CDR1 GTSNPN, CDR2 SVGIG (reference sequence). The CDR3 is 16 residues long. The CDR3, as DNA: TGTGCCTGGAGCCGCCTCGGGGGGCCTGGAACAGATACGCAGTATTTT. Amino acids: CAWSRLGGPGTDTQYF.